Following are 8 T cell receptor beta chains from one sample sequenced in a study of CD8+CD57+ T cells in acquired aplastic anemia. Individuals selected for sequencing had exhibited CD8+CD57+ cell expansion on flow cytometry. TCR beta VDJ and CDR3 profiles were obtained from a genomic DNA template. One entry per CDR3 protein, called by TCRdb with MiXCR from the reads. Of some 200,000 distinct CDR3 sequences listed, over 40% are singletons. Sequencing used sorted CD4+, CD8+, or CD8+CD57+ T cells (not recorded which) from PBMCs. The receptor set was obtained from a human donor with aplastic anemia.

This clonotype was seen more than once but under ten times. V usage is TRBV10-2 and J usage is TRBJ2-6; 10 bases match TRBD2. Germline V gene sequence: CDR1 WSHSY, CDR2 SAAADI. This CDR3 is built from 19 residues. Trimming removed 3 bases from V and 0 bases from J; junction bases left unmatched: 8. The CDR3, as DNA: TGCGCCAGCAGTGACAGGACTAGCGGAGGAAACTCTGGGGCCAACGTCCTGACTTTC. Translation: CASSDRTSGGNSGANVLTF.

This clonotype was detected ten times or more. The gene calls are TRBV10-3 and TRBJ1-5; D remains ambiguous. The CDR3 length is 13 residues. Germline assignment: CDR1 ENHRY and CDR2 SYGVKD. The V end was cut by 3 bases, the J end by 15 bases, with 18 bases between. CDR3 protein: CAISDRTSLKPHF. CDR3 coding DNA: TGTGCCATCAGTGACAGGACTTCACTTAAACCGCATTTT.

The rearrangement links TRBV10-3 to TRBJ2-1; no reliable D call. Trimming cost V 2 bases and J 2 bases, with 10 bases left between them. Germline lookup yields CDR1 ENHRY and CDR2 SYGVKD. CDR3 length equals 15 residues. The CDR3 bases are TGTGCCATCAGTGAGCAAAGTTCCCCCTACAATGAGCAGTTCTTC. This encodes CAISEQSSPYNEQFF.

This clonotype was counted many times. The gene calls are TRBV6-2 or TRBV6-3 and TRBJ2-3; D call uncertain. V gave up 8 bases and J gave up 3 bases, with 15 bases separating them. CDR1 is MNHEY and CDR2 is SVGEGT in the germline V gene. The CDR3 sequence is 14 residues long. The CDR3 coding sequence is TGTGCCAGCCGCGCCGTGGGCTCAACAGATACGCAGTATTTT. This gives the protein CASRAVGSTDTQYF.

The rearrangement uses TRBV7-9 and TRBJ1-2; no firm D call. The germline V gene encodes CDR1 SEHNR and CDR2 FQNEAQ (reference sequence). The V end was cut by 6 bases, the J end by 0 bases, with 5 bases between. The CDR3 has 12 residues. This CDR3 is CASRASNYGYTF. The CDR3 region has the DNA TGTGCCAGCAGGGCTTCTAACTATGGCTACACCTTC.

This clonotype was seen ten or more times. The chain carries TRBV29-1 and TRBJ1-2; 7 bases agree with TRBD1. Unmatched junction bases numbered 7, after V lost 6 bases and J lost 6 bases. The CDR3 runs to 12 residues. CDR1 is SQVTM, CDR2 ANQGSEA, per germline. The CDR3 coding sequence is TGCAGCGTGGGGGACAGAGCAAATGGCTACACCTTC. Protein sequence: CSVGDRANGYTF.

Ten or more counts support this clonotype. The V call is TRBV7-2, the J call TRBJ2-5; TRBD1 might be the D (6 bases). Germline V gene lookup returns CDR1 SGHTA and CDR2 FQGNSA. Trimming pared 6 bases from V and 2 bases from J, leaving 16 bases between. CDR3 length: 15 amino acids. CDR3 loop: CASRATGKSQETQYF. CDR3 DNA: TGTGCCAGCAGGGCGACAGGCAAGTCACAAGAGACCCAGTACTTC.

The J gene is TRBJ1-3, the V gene TRBV19; D gene unclear. The germline V gene has CDR1 LNHDA and CDR2 SQIVND (reference sequence). This CDR3 comprises 13 residues. The ends were cut back, 5 bases at V and 1 base at J, with 6 bases in the middle. CDR3 in DNA: TGTGCCAGTAGTTATGGGTCTGGAAACACCATATATTTT. Translating it yields CASSYGSGNTIYF. Supplemented by reference TRBV19 and TRBJ1-3, the full variable domain reads DGGITQSPKYLFRKEGQNVTLSCEQNLNHDAMYWYRQDPGQGLRLIYYSQIVNDFQKGDIAEGYSVSREKKESFPLTVTSAQKNPTAFYLCASSYGSGNTIYFGEGSWLTVV.